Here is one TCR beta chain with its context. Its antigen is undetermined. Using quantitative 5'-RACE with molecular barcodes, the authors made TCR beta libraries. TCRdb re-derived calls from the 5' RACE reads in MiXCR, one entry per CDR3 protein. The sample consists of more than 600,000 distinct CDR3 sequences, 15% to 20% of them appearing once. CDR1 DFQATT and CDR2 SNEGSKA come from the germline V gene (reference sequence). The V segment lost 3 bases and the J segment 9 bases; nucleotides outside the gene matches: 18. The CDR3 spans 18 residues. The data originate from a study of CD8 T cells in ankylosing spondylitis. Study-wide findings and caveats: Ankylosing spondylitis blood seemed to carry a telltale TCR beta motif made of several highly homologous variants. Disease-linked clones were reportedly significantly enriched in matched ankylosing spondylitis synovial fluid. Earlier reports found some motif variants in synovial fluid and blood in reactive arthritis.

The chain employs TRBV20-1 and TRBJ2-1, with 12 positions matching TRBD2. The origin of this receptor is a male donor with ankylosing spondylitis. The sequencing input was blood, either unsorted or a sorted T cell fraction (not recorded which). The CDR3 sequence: CSARVTSGRKGTIFEQFF. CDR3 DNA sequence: TGCAGTGCTAGGGTGACTAGCGGGAGAAAGGGTACCATCTTTGAGCAGTTCTTC.